This TCR beta chain was observed in a study of response to subunit inactivated influenza vaccine. Ten or more counts support this clonotype. What it recognizes is unknown. This CDR3 is 14 amino acids long. V trimming: 5 bases; J trimming: 2 bases; junction bases outside the gene matches: 3. CDR1 and CDR2 from the germline V gene are SGHAT and FQNNGV. Findings of the study overall: A suggestion made by the authors is that each seasonal influenza vaccination recruits few new T cells.

TCRdb itself ran the RT-PCR reads through MiXCR, one entry per CDR3 protein. The sample records about 500,000 distinct CDR3 sequences, 10% to 15% being singletons. The chain recombines TRBV11-2 with TRBJ2-7; 10 bases fit TRBD1. The receptor was isolated from a man in his fifties or sixties who received an inactivated influenza vaccine. This material consisted of PBMCs from blood, taken roughly 45 days after vaccination. This chain's CDR3 is CASSRTGGAYEQYF. In nucleotides, the CDR3 is TGTGCCAGCAGCAGGACAGGGGGTGCCTACGAGCAGTACTTC. The whole variable domain, filled in from reference TRBV11-2 and TRBJ2-7, reads EAGVAQSPRYKIIEKRQSVAFWCNPISGHATLYWYQQILGQGPKLLIQFQNNGVVDDSQLPKDRFSAERLKGVDSTLKIQPAKLEDSAVYLCASSRTGGAYEQYFGPGTRLTVT.